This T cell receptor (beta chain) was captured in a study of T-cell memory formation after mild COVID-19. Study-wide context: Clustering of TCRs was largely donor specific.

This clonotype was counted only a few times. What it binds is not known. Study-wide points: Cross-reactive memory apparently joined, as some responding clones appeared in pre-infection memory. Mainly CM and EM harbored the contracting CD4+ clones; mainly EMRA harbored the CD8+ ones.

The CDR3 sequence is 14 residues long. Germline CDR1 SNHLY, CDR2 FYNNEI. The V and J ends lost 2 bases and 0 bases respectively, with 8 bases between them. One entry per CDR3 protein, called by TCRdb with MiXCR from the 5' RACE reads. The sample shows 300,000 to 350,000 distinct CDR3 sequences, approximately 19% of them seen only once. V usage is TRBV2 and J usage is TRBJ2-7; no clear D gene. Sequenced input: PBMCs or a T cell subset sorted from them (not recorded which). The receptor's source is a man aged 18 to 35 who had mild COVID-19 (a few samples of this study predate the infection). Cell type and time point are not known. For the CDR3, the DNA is TGTGCCAGCAGTGAAAGTAGGGACTCCTACGAGCAGTACGTC. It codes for CASSESRDSYEQYV.